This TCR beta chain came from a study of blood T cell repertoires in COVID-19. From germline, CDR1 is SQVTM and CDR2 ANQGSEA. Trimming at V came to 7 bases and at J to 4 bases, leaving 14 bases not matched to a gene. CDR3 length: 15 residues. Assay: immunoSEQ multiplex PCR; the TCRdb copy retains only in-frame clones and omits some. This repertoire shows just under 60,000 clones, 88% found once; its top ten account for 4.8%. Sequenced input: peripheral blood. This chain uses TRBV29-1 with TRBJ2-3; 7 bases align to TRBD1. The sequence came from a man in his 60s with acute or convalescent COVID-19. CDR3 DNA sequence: TGCAGCGCTGAGGGAACAGGACAGGCCTCAGATACGCAGTATTTT. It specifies CSAEGTGQASDTQYF.